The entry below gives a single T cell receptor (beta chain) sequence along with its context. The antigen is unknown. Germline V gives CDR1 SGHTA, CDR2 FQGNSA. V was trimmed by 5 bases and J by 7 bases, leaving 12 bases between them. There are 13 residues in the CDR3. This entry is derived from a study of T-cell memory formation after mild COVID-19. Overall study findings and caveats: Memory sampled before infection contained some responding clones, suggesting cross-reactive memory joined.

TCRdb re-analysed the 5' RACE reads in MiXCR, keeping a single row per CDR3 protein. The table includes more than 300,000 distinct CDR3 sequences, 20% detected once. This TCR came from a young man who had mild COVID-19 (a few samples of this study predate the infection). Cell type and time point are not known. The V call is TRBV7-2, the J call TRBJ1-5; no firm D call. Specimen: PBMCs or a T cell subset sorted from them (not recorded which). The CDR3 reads CASSPHLSQPQHF. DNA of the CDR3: TGTGCCAGCAGCCCCCACCTCAGCCAGCCCCAGCATTTT.